This T cell receptor beta chain came from a study of T cells in Graves' hyperthyroidism and ophthalmopathy. Broader study findings: For ophthalmopathy, model prediction preceded onset by a median roughly 6.2 months.

The source material, RNA transcripts, was used to amplify TCR beta CDR3 regions. The primer set for the first-round RT-PCR of the TCR CDR3 was HTBI. Each CDR3 protein is one row after TCRdb ran MiXCR on the multiplex PCR reads. The sample shows hundreds of thousands of distinct CDR3 sequences, about 20% of them seen only once. Germline CDR1 LNHNV, CDR2 YYDKDF (reference sequence). CDR3 length equals 16 residues. V dropped 3 bases and J dropped 4 bases, with 17 bases sitting between them. Comment on this clonotype: The antigen remains undetermined.

The sample comprised blood. The receptor was derived from a man in his thirties or forties with Graves' ophthalmopathy. The chain joins TRBV15 to TRBJ2-3; D remains unclear. CDR3 loop: CATSRFSDTHADTQYF. The CDR3 nucleotides are TGTGCCACCAGCAGGTTTTCAGACACCCACGCAGATACGCAGTATTTT. Looking up the rest from reference TRBV15 and TRBJ2-3 gives the full variable domain: DAMVIQNPRYQVTQFGKPVTLSCSQTLNHNVMYWYQQKSSQAPKLLFHYYDKDFNNEADTPDNFQSRRPNTSFCFLDIRSPGLGDTAMYLCATSRFSDTHADTQYFGPGTRLTVL.